The present entry profiles one T cell receptor beta chain with its context. Its target is unknown. These data are taken from a study of persistence of HIV-infected CD4 T cells. This nonspecific control used anti-CD3/anti-CD28 bead stimulation of CD4+ T cells. CD4+ T cells upregulating both CD40 ligand and CD69 were sorted as responding cells. Donors were HIV-1-infected adults who began suppressive ART during chronic infection. A roughly 20-hour stimulation of CD8-depleted PBMCs used anti-CD28/CD49d costimulation, CD40-blocking antibody and enfuvirtide. The immunoSEQ assay was version 4, run in survey mode. Libraries were prepared by immunoSEQ multiplex PCR; TCRdb keeps only in-frame clonotypes and omits some of them. The table has around 45,000 clones, roughly nine tenths seen once. General study points: Antigen-responding cells were enriched for degenerate expanded CDR3beta sequences. Compared with CD3/CD28-stimulated cells, CMV- and Gag-responding cells showed lower TCRbeta richness.

This CDR3 is built from 15 residues. V shed 2 bases and J shed 5 bases, with 15 bases lying between them. Germline CDR1 is SNHLY and CDR2 is FYNNEI. The chain joins TRBV2 to TRBJ1-2; D gene ambiguous. This TCR was sampled from an adult man with HIV who was CMV-seropositive. The sample consisted of CD4+ T cells sorted from PBMCs after 18-hour stimulation, taken from a patient who received antiretroviral therapy. In DNA form, the CDR3 reads TGTGCCAGCAGTGAAAGGGCAGGCTATGGGTATGGCTACACCTTC. Protein sequence: CASSERAGYGYGYTF.